This is a list of T cell receptor beta chains from one sample in a study of blood T cell repertoires in COVID-19. Only in-frame clones appear in the TCRdb table, and some are missing; sequencing was by immunoSEQ multiplex PCR. The sample yields 200,000 to 250,000 clones, 84% seen once. Input material: peripheral blood. The receptor source for this set is a human donor in a cohort sampled during active COVID-19. The CDR3 runs from the conserved cysteine through the conserved F or W. D genes are given only for firm matches. Some rows mark clone size as missing; the rest say once, few, many or name a class of expanded clone.

TRBJ2-7 | TRBV5-1 | TRBD2 | few | TGCGCCAGCAGCCCCCCTAGCGGGAGTAACGACGAGCAGTACTTC | CASSPPSGSNDEQYF
TRBJ2-7 | TRBV30 | TRBD1 | NA | TGTGCCTGGACCCGGGACAGCCTTGGTCACGAGCAGTACTTC | CAWTRDSLGHEQYF
TRBJ2-7 | TRBV28 | TRBD1 | NA | TGTGCCAGCAGTTCCCCAGGGGGTGGGGGCTACGAGCAGTACTTC | CASSSPGGGGYEQYF
TRBJ2-7 | TRBV19 | TRBD1 | NA | TGTGCCAGTAGTATAGGGGGGACAGGTTCTCACGAGCAGTACTTC | CASSIGGTGSHEQYF
TRBJ1-2 | TRBV28 | TRBD1 | NA | TGTGCCAGCAGTCCCCTCCACGGGACAGGGGGCCCTACTTATGGCTACACCTTC | CASSPLHGTGGPTYGYTF
TRBJ2-7 | TRBV4-1 | TRBD1 | NA | TGCGCCAGCAGCCAGGGGACAGGGGCCGCCTACGAGCAGTACTTC | CASSQGTGAAYEQYF
TRBJ2-1 | TRBV24-1 | TRBD1 | NA | TGTGCCACCAGTGACCAGACAGGGGGTAGCTACAATGAGCAGTTCTTC | CATSDQTGGSYNEQFF
TRBJ2-7 | TRBV7-9 | TRBD1 | NA | TGTGCCAGTGGGGACAGGGAACACGAGCAGTACTTC | CASGDREHEQYF
TRBJ2-2 | TRBV6-6 | NA | NA | TGTGCCAGCAGTTTCCTGGGGGGGAACACCGGGGAGCTGTTTTTT | CASSFLGGNTGELFF
TRBJ2-7 | TRBV27 | NA | once | TGTGCCAGCAGTCGCCGGGCCCTCGGAGGGGAGCAGTACTTC | CASSRRALGGEQYF
TRBJ2-3 | TRBV3-1/TRBV3-2 | TRBD2 | NA | TGTGCCAGCAGCCAAGATCCAGCGGGGAGCACAGATACGCAGTATTTT | CASSQDPAGSTDTQYF
TRBJ2-2 | TRBV14 | NA | NA | TGTGCCAGCAGCCAACACAGTAACACCGGGGAGCTGTTTTTT | CASSQHSNTGELFF
TRBJ2-7 | TRBV14 | NA | NA | TGTGCCAGCAGCCAGGGACACTCCTCACCTTACGAGCAGTACTTC | CASSQGHSSPYEQYF
TRBJ2-5 | TRBV5-4 | NA | once | TGTGCCAGCAGCCCCCGGGAAGGAGAGACCCAGTACTTC | CASSPREGETQYF
TRBJ2-5 | TRBV7-8 | NA | few | TGTGCCAGCAGGGGGGGGTTTACAGGGCGGCCAGAGACCCAGTACTTC | CASRGGFTGRPETQYF
TRBJ1-6 | TRBV2 | NA | NA | TGTGCCAGCAGTGAATTAGCGGACTCACCCCTCCACTTT | CASSELADSPLHF
TRBJ2-7 | TRBV27 | NA | NA | TGTGCCAGCAGTCTAGCGACAGGGCATTACGAGCAGTACTTC | CASSLATGHYEQYF
TRBJ1-6 | TRBV27 | NA | many | TGTGCCAGCAGTTTAACTCAGGGCTATTCACCCCTCCACTTT | CASSLTQGYSPLHF
TRBJ1-1 | TRBV6-5 | NA | NA | TGTGCCAGCAGTTTGGCAGAAACATACACTGAAGCTTTCTTT | CASSLAETYTEAFF
TRBJ2-3 | TRBV19 | NA | NA | TGTGCCAGTAGTACGGGGGACTCCACAGATACGCAGTATTTT | CASSTGDSTDTQYF
TRBJ1-6 | TRBV5-4 | TRBD1 | once | TGTGCCAGCAGCAGATCCGGGACAGGGGTTTCACCCCTCCACTTT | CASSRSGTGVSPLHF
TRBJ2-7 | TRBV19 | NA | NA | TGTGCCAGTAGTATTAACTCCCGGCCCCGGAGAATATACGAGCAGTACTTC | CASSINSRPRRIYEQYF
TRBJ2-7 | TRBV6-5 | NA | NA | TGTGCCAGCAGTTACGGACATGGGAACTACGAGCAGTACTTC | CASSYGHGNYEQYF
TRBJ1-4 | TRBV5-5 | TRBD1 | NA | TGTGCCAGCTGGGACAGGAGTAGTGAAAAACTGTTTTTT | CASWDRSSEKLFF